These 12 T cell receptor beta chains were sequenced from one sample in a study of cytomegalovirus exposure and HLA in healthy donors. The study ran its PCR with 60 Vbeta and 13 Jbeta primers. Method: immunoSEQ multiplex PCR; TCRdb's copy keeps in-frame clones and lacks some. The table includes some 130,000 clones, approximately 85% detected once. The material sequenced was PBMCs. These receptors all come from a male donor in good health and CMV-seropositive.

The chain uses TRBV7-2 and TRBJ1-5; no clear D gene. V was shortened by 3 bases and J by 1 base, with 4 bases between the two germline ends. Per germline, CDR1 SGHTA and CDR2 FQGNSA. There are 13 residues in the CDR3. Written as DNA, the CDR3 is TGTGCCAGCAGCTTGGAGAGCAATCAGCCCCAGCATTTT. Amino acids: CASSLESNQPQHF.

The chain has TRBV6-6 and TRBJ2-3; D unclear. V was pared by 7 bases and J by 1 base, with 12 bases between. This CDR3 has 14 amino acids. Germline V lookup: CDR1 MNHNY, CDR2 SVGAGI (reference sequence). The DNA for the CDR3 is TGTGCCAGCATATCCCCGGTAGGCACAGATACGCAGTATTTT. Translating gives CASISPVGTDTQYF.

The CDR3 spells CASSVVVYWREKGYEQYF. The CDR3 nucleotides read TGTGCCAGCAGCGTAGTAGTTTATTGGCGGGAGAAGGGCTACGAGCAGTACTTC. This chain connects TRBV9 to TRBJ2-5; 7 nucleotides agree with TRBD2. The J call may be mistaken, given a closer DNA end match to TRBJ2-7. Germline V gene data show CDR1 as SGDLS and CDR2 as YYNGEE. CDR3 size: 18 residues.

In regard to this clone: This sample also contains other DNA sequences that code for the same CDR3. V gene TRBV19 combines with J gene TRBJ2-7; 7 positions match TRBD1. CDR1 and CDR2 (germline): LNHDA, SQIVND (reference sequence). Trimming removed 7 bases from V and 5 bases from J; junction bases left unmatched: 11. The CDR3 sequence is 14 residues long. The DNA for the CDR3 is TGTGCCAGTACCAAGGACAGGTGGGAGAACGAGCAGTACTTC. Protein: CASTKDRWENEQYF.

V is TRBV30 and J is TRBJ2-2, with D perhaps TRBD1 (6 bases). The CDR3 runs 14 residues. The V gene lost 5 bases and the J gene lost 0 bases, with 10 bases spanning the gap. The V gene's germline CDR1 is GTSNPN and CDR2 SVGIG (reference sequence). In nucleotides, the CDR3 is TGTGCCTGGGGACAGTCTACGAACACCGGGGAGCTGTTTTTT. Translated: CAWGQSTNTGELFF.

The CDR3 protein is CASSYGTGGYEQYF. CDR3 nucleotides: TGTGCCAGCAGCTACGGGACAGGGGGCTACGAGCAGTACTTC. This chain joins TRBV7-6 and TRBJ2-7, with TRBD1 matching over 11 bases. The CDR3 loop spans 14 amino acids. V was pared by 4 bases and J by 3 bases, with 2 bases of the junction left unmatched. From germline, CDR1 is SGHVS and CDR2 FNYEAQ.

This clone was counted a single time. The J gene is TRBJ2-7, the V gene TRBV28, with a tentative D call TRBD2 (6 bases). CDR3 length: 13 residues. V lost 3 bases and J lost 4, with 10 bases in between. CDR1 and CDR2 from the germline V gene are MDHEN and SYDVKM. CDR3 DNA: TGTGCCAGCAGTTTTCCCGGAGGGTACGAGCAGTACTTC. Protein product: CASSFPGGYEQYF.

The CDR3 DNA sequence: TGTGCCAGCAGGGAGACAGGGGGGGACACTGAAGCTTTCTTT. This encodes CASRETGGDTEAFF. V and J are TRBV2 and TRBJ1-1, with TRBD1 matching 9 bases. Germline V gene lookup returns CDR1 SNHLY and CDR2 FYNNEI. J gave up 3 bases and V 6 bases, and 5 bases lay outside the gene matches. The CDR3 is 14 residues long.

V is TRBV27 and J is TRBJ2-5, with 8 bases that match TRBD1. The ends lost 6 bases at V and 1 base at J; junction bases unmatched: 4. Germline V gene data show CDR1 as MNHEY and CDR2 as SMNVEV (reference sequence). This CDR3 region has 14 residues. Here the CDR3 reads CASRPQGAQETQYF. CDR3 sequence (DNA): TGTGCCAGCAGGCCTCAGGGGGCCCAAGAGACCCAGTACTTC.

This clone was detected only once. The gene calls are TRBV28 and TRBJ1-2; 12 bases are a match to TRBD1. Germline loops: CDR1 MDHEN, CDR2 SYDVKM. The trim removed 2 bases at V and 6 bases at J, leaving 7 bases unmatched. CDR3 length: 16 amino acids. Here the CDR3 DNA reads TGTGCCAGCAGTTTAGGGGGACAGGGGGCCACTGATGGCTACACCTTC. Translation gives CASSLGGQGATDGYTF.

V and J are TRBV30 and TRBJ1-2, with D possibly TRBD1 on 5 matching bases. The CDR3 has 14 amino acids. CDR1 and CDR2 (germline): GTSNPN, SVGIG (reference sequence). V was trimmed by 2 bases and J by 3 bases, leaving 13 bases between them. CDR3 in DNA: TGTGCCTGGAGTTACCAGGCAGGGTACTATGGCTACACCTTC. Protein sequence: CAWSYQAGYYGYTF.

V and J are TRBV7-3 and TRBJ1-1, with 8 bases matching TRBD1. The CDR3 runs 13 residues. Germline loops: CDR1 SGHTA, CDR2 FQGTGA. The V gene end was trimmed by 5 bases and the J gene end by 6 bases; junction bases not matched to a gene: 5. The CDR3 nucleotides read TGTGCCAGCAGCGTACGACAGGGGTCTGAAGCTTTCTTT. This gives the protein CASSVRQGSEAFF.